This T cell receptor beta chain was identified in a study of T cell changes during pregnancy in multiple sclerosis. Here immunoSEQ multiplex PCR was the method, and the copy in TCRdb shows in-frame clones only, minus some. The sample comprises under 40,000 clones, almost 95% of which are singletons, and less than 0.45% rests with the top ten. Trimming left V 4 bases short and J 6 bases short, with 10 bases between. Germline loops: CDR1 LNHDA, CDR2 SQIVND (reference sequence). This CDR3 has 12 residues. The V gene is TRBV19, the J gene TRBJ2-7; a possible D gene is TRBD1 (5 bases). The origin of this receptor is a female donor in good health, enrolled as a control in a pregnancy study. Sequenced material: CD4+ T cells from peripheral blood mononuclear cells, taken in the third trimester of pregnancy. The CDR3 region has the DNA TGTGCCAGTAGTAACAAAGGGGCCGAGCAGTACTTC. It encodes CASSNKGAEQYF.